The clone carrying this T cell receptor (beta chain) came up once. During the 2 weeks before they entered the study, exposed participants had met someone with a PCR-confirmed or clinician-diagnosed COVID-19 case. V shed 6 bases, J shed 6 bases, and the junction held 6 bases outside the gene matches. Germline CDR1 is MNHEY and CDR2 is SVGAGI. The CDR3 totals 13 residues. The sample is drawn from a study of blood T cell repertoires in COVID-19. Study at large: The United States, Italy and Spain provided the acute and convalescent COVID-19 samples.

As processed by the authors: Nucleated cell number was recorded as an estimate derived from reference gene primer amplification. Here immunoSEQ multiplex PCR was the method, and the copy in TCRdb shows in-frame clones only, minus some. Clonal size and the V and J genes are those of that table, whereas D and trimming came from the DNA. This table holds roughly 150,000 clones, over 70% found once. The origin of this receptor is a man between 65 and 80 years old who had been exposed to COVID-19. Sample: PBMCs or T cells enriched from blood (not recorded which). The chain joins TRBV6-5 to TRBJ2-7, with 9 bases aligning to TRBD1. This CDR3 is CASSPGQGLEQYF. As DNA, the CDR3 is TGTGCCAGCAGCCCGGGACAGGGACTCGAGCAGTACTTC.